This TCR beta chain was documented in a study of blood T cell repertoires in COVID-19. The data were produced by immunoSEQ multiplex PCR, yet TCRdb's version contains in-frame clones alone and is incomplete. The sample lists over 150,000 clones, approximately 91% occurring once. The CDR3 sequence is 16 residues long. Germline values: CDR1 MNHNS, CDR2 SASEGT. The V and J ends lost 2 bases and 2 bases, in that order; junction bases with no gene match: 3. This rearrangement joins TRBV6-1 to TRBJ1-2, with TRBD1 matching 12 bases. The receptor was isolated from a man aged 25 to 40 with acute or convalescent COVID-19. What was sequenced was peripheral blood. Here the CDR3 reads CASSEWGQGANYGYTF. The CDR3 region has the DNA TGTGCCAGCAGTGAATGGGGACAGGGGGCAAACTATGGCTACACCTTC.